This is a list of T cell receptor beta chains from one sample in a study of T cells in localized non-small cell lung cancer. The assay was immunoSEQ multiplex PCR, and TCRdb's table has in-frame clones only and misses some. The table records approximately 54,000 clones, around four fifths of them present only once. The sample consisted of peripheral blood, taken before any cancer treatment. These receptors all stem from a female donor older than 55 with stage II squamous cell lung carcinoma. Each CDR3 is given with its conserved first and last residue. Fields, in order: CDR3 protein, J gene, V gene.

CDR3: CASSLPSEAFF; J: TRBJ1-1; V: TRBV28
CDR3: CASSLAGEIYEQYF; J: TRBJ2-7; V: TRBV5-1
CDR3: CASSQGRVNTGELFF; J: TRBJ2-2; V: TRBV4-3
CDR3: CASSLKLPGTEAFF; J: TRBJ1-1; V: TRBV7-2
CDR3: CASSLAPAGGLETQYF; J: TRBJ2-5; V: TRBV7-6
CDR3: CAISDGLRNTEAFF; J: TRBJ1-1; V: TRBV10-3
CDR3: CASNPQGLNTEAFF; J: TRBJ1-1; V: TRBV9
CDR3: CASSFTSDSQETQYF; J: TRBJ2-5; V: TRBV5-1
CDR3: CASSFGWGGTEAFF; J: TRBJ1-1; V: TRBV5-6
CDR3: CASSLAGRGHTEAFF; J: TRBJ1-1; V: TRBV7-7
CDR3: CASSTDGNSPLHF; J: TRBJ1-6; V: TRBV5-1
CDR3: CASSTRLGYQETQYF; J: TRBJ2-5; V: TRBV7-2
CDR3: CASRETGLDGYTF; J: TRBJ1-2; V: TRBV25-1
CDR3: CSAGKKETQYF; J: TRBJ2-5; V: TRBV20-1
CDR3: CASSGWTAEKLFF; J: TRBJ1-4; V: TRBV6-1
CDR3: CASRTREGTEAFF; J: TRBJ1-1; V: TRBV7-3
CDR3: CASSGGQGSTDTQYF; J: TRBJ2-3; V: TRBV2
CDR3: CASSRDTTYEQYF; J: TRBJ2-7; V: TRBV6-5
CDR3: CASSAPTPGGEKLFF; J: TRBJ1-4; V: TRBV9
CDR3: CASGLEEETQYF; J: TRBJ2-5; V: TRBV12-5
CDR3: CASSPSTRGGSNYGYTF; J: TRBJ1-2; V: TRBV27
CDR3: CASSQGGVNTEAFF; J: TRBJ1-1; V: TRBV5-8
CDR3: CASSLASGGGDTQYF; J: TRBJ2-3; V: TRBV7-2
CDR3: CASSLNWQATGELFF; J: TRBJ2-2; V: TRBV5-4
CDR3: CSVLGQYTNEQFF; J: TRBJ2-1; V: TRBV29-1
CDR3: CASSDYRGISTNEKLFF; J: TRBJ1-4; V: TRBV25-1
CDR3: CASSLGGISYNEQFF; J: TRBJ2-1; V: TRBV5-1
CDR3: CASSPRAGTYEQYF; J: TRBJ2-7; V: TRBV5-4
CDR3: CASSLVGTRLPNQPQHF; J: TRBJ1-5; V: TRBV7-2
CDR3: CAWRLGQLQNSPLHF; J: TRBJ1-6; V: TRBV30
CDR3: CSVAGGSSGNTIYF; J: TRBJ1-3; V: TRBV29-1
CDR3: CASSPRWGANTEAFF; J: TRBJ1-1; V: TRBV9
CDR3: CASSLIFGQGYSPLHF; J: TRBJ1-6; V: TRBV27
CDR3: CASSDPGGASNQPQHF; J: TRBJ1-5; V: TRBV6-1
CDR3: CASSQLAGGPHEQYF; J: TRBJ2-7; V: TRBV4-3
CDR3: CASSLREVVNGYGYTF; J: TRBJ1-2; V: TRBV5-6
CDR3: CASSPQMWRGSDTQYF; J: TRBJ2-3; V: TRBV18
CDR3: CASSGEGVGSSRQPQHF; J: TRBJ1-5; V: TRBV2
CDR3: CASSSKKDSPLHF; J: TRBJ1-6; V: TRBV6-1
CDR3: CASSLAQGASEKLFF; J: TRBJ1-4; V: TRBV7-8
CDR3: CASRLRQGNQPQHF; J: TRBJ1-5; V: TRBV2
CDR3: CASSVLQGRAEVFF; J: TRBJ1-1; V: TRBV2
CDR3: CASSAPGREKGYTF; J: TRBJ1-2; V: TRBV5-5
CDR3: CASTLEGHGYTF; J: TRBJ1-2; V: TRBV19
CDR3: CASSDQGGSWGYTF; J: TRBJ1-2; V: TRBV6-4
CDR3: CASSLDGRAKNTEAFF; J: TRBJ1-1; V: TRBV11-2
CDR3: CASGLNGAMGGYTF; J: TRBJ1-2; V: TRBV12-5
CDR3: CASKTAGNEGYTF; J: TRBJ1-2; V: TRBV6-1
CDR3: CASSLLTAGQNTEAFF; J: TRBJ1-1; V: TRBV28
CDR3: CATRLGGYTF; J: TRBJ1-2; V: TRBV6-1
CDR3: CASSAQGAPSGNTIYF; J: TRBJ1-3; V: TRBV11-2
CDR3: CSVEDAGVGNTEAFF; J: TRBJ1-1; V: TRBV29-1
CDR3: CASSIAVGSTYEQYF; J: TRBJ2-7; V: TRBV19
CDR3: CASERRADEQYF; J: TRBJ2-7; V: TRBV2